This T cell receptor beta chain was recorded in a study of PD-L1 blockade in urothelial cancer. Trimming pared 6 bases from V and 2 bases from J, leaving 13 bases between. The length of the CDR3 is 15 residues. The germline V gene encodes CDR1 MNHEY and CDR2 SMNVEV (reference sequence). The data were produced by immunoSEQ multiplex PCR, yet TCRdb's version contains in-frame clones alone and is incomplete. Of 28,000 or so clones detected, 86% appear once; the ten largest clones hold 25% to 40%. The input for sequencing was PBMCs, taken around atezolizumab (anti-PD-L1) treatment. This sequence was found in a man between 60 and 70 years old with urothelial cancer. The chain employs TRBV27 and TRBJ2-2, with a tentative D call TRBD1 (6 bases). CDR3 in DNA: TGTGCCAGCAGCTCCGGACAGATTAACACCGGGGAGCTGTTTTTT. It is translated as CASSSGQINTGELFF.